This T cell receptor beta chain derives from a study of blood T cell repertoires in COVID-19. Across the study: Sites in the United States, Italy and Spain provided acute and convalescent COVID-19 samples. Sample material is recorded as cDNA or gDNA derived from T cells, B-cell-depleted T cells, or PBMCs.

The authors' processing: Estimation of nucleated cell counts was performed using reference gene primer amplification. Repertoires were generated with immunoSEQ multiplex PCR, while TCRdb's copy carries only in-frame clones and drops some. Clone size and V and J calls were adopted from that table, with D and trimming inferred from the DNA. This table has hundreds of thousands of clones, 75% to 85% appearing once. CDR3 length: 15 amino acids. The germline V gene encodes CDR1 SGHRS and CDR2 YFSETQ. After removal of 4 bases from V and 5 bases from J, the junction contained 10 bases not matched to a gene.

This rearrangement joins TRBV5-1 to TRBJ2-3; the match to TRBD2 covers 7 bases. The clonotype comes from a woman aged 30 to 39 with COVID-19, enrolled during active disease. Sequencing was carried out using peripheral blood. CDR3 DNA sequence: TGCGCCAGCAGCCCCAATCAAGCGGGACGAGATACGCAGTATTTT. Residues: CASSPNQAGRDTQYF.